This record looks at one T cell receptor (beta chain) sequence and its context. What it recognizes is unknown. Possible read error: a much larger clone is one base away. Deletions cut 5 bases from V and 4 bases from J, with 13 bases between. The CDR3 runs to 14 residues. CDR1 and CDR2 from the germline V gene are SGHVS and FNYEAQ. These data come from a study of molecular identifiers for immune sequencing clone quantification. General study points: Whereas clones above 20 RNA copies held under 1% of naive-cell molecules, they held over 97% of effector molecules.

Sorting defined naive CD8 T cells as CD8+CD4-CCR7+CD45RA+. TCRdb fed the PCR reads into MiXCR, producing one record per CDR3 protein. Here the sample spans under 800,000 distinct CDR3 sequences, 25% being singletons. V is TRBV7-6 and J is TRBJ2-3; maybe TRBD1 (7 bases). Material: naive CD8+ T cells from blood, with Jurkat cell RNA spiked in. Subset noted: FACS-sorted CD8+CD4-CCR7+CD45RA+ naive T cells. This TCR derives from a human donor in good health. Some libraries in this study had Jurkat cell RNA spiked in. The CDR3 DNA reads TGTGCCAGCAGCCCCGACAGGGAGGCAGATACGCAGTATTTT. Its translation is CASSPDREADTQYF.